The 24 T cell receptor beta chains given below trace back to one sample, sequenced in a study of graft-versus-host responses after intestinal transplantation. Profiled with immunoSEQ multiplex PCR; TCRdb holds only in-frame clones, not every one. The sample lists 90,000 to 130,000 clones, around 92% occurring once. The antigens these receptors bind are not known. This specimen was unstimulated CD8+ T cells sorted from spleen or lymph node cells, taken before transplant. Receptor source: a human donor who was the organ donor for an intestinal transplant.

The chain is built from TRBV7-9 and TRBJ2-5; 9 nucleotides align to TRBD1. This CDR3 comprises 16 residues. Germline V gene lookup returns CDR1 SEHNR and CDR2 FQNEAQ (reference sequence). Trimming at V came to 1 base and at J to 7 bases, leaving 10 bases not matched to a gene. DNA of the CDR3: TGTGCCAGCAGCTTAGGGACAGGGGAGGCATTGGTGACCCAGTACTTC. Protein sequence: CASSLGTGEALVTQYF.

The chain joins TRBV28 to TRBJ2-5; the match to TRBD1 covers 8 bases. The J call may be faulty, since TRBJ2-7 better matches the DNA end. Germline V CDR1 and CDR2: MDHEN, SYDVKM. The CDR3 is made up of 12 amino acids. The CDR3 protein is CASSRGLYEQYF. The CDR3 nucleotides read TGTGCCAGCAGCAGGGGGCTTTACGAGCAGTACTTC.

This clone has a single count. The chain has TRBV7-2 and TRBJ1-1; no clear D. The V end was cut by 4 bases, the J end by 2 bases, with 14 bases between. CDR1 SGHTA and CDR2 FQGNSA come from the germline V gene. The CDR3 runs 15 residues. CDR3: CASSSFVTGNTEAFF. The CDR3 nucleotides read TGTGCCAGCAGCTCGTTTGTGACGGGAAACACTGAAGCTTTCTTT.

This clone was found once. The V gene is TRBV7-9, the J gene TRBJ2-5, with 8 bases lining up with TRBD1. The CDR3 sequence is 14 residues long. J gave up 5 bases and V 6 bases, and 8 bases lay outside the gene matches. Per the germline V gene, CDR1 is SEHNR and CDR2 is FQNEAQ (reference sequence). Here the CDR3 DNA reads TGTGCCAGCAGTCATGGGGACAGGATGGAGACCCAGTACTTC. This gives the protein CASSHGDRMETQYF.

The chain has TRBV27 and TRBJ2-7; tentative D call: TRBD2 (5 bases). This CDR3 region has 14 residues. Per germline, CDR1 MNHEY and CDR2 SMNVEV (reference sequence). V dropped 6 bases and J dropped 6 bases, with 18 bases sitting between them. Here the CDR3 reads CASRDSVSLGEQYF. The CDR3 DNA is TGTGCCAGCAGGGATAGCGTATCACTCGGCGAGCAGTACTTC.

The rearrangement uses TRBV19 and TRBJ2-3; D ambiguous. Trimming left V 5 bases short and J 1 base short, with 7 bases between. This CDR3 region has 13 residues. Germline values: CDR1 LNHDA, CDR2 SQIVND (reference sequence). The CDR3 here is CASSRSGTDTQYF. Here the CDR3 DNA reads TGTGCCAGTAGTCGGTCGGGCACAGATACGCAGTATTTT.

This rearrangement joins TRBV27 to TRBJ2-1; 9 bases line up with TRBD2. This CDR3 is built from 14 residues. The V and J ends lost 6 bases and 5 bases, in that order; junction bases with no gene match: 5. Germline V gene data show CDR1 as MNHEY and CDR2 as SMNVEV (reference sequence). The CDR3 sequence: CASRGTSFNNEQFF. In DNA form, the CDR3 reads TGTGCCAGCAGGGGGACTAGCTTTAACAATGAGCAGTTCTTC.

The chain recombines TRBV18 with TRBJ2-7; the D gene is possibly TRBD2 (6 bases). The CDR3 is 17 residues long. The germline V gene has CDR1 KGHSH and CDR2 LQKENI. The V end was cut by 6 bases, the J end by 3 bases, with 24 bases between. The CDR3 loop is CASSKRAYRNLGYEQYF. CDR3 sequence (DNA): TGTGCCAGCTCCAAGCGGGCCTACAGGAACCTCGGCTACGAGCAGTACTTC.

V is TRBV5-4 and J is TRBJ1-1; weak D call: TRBD1 (5 bases). Trimming took off 7 bases at V and 5 bases at J, with 21 bases between the two ends. Germline V lookup: CDR1 SGHNT, CDR2 YYREEE (reference sequence). The CDR3 covers 15 residues. CDR3 protein: CASLPPEGDGTEAFF. The CDR3 nucleotides are TGTGCCAGCCTACCCCCCGAAGGGGACGGGACTGAAGCTTTCTTT.

As concerns this clone: Other nucleotide sequences in the sample specify the same CDR3. CDR3 residues: CASSWGNTEAFF. CDR3 nucleotide sequence: TGTGCCAGCAGCTGGGGGAACACTGAAGCTTTCTTT. The chain joins TRBV5-4 to TRBJ1-1, with D unresolved. Per germline, CDR1 SGHNT and CDR2 YYREEE (reference sequence). The ends were cut back, 3 bases at V and 1 base at J, with 4 bases in the middle. The CDR3 length is 12 residues.

The chain uses TRBV27 and TRBJ2-7; 7 nucleotides match TRBD1. The germline gives CDR1 MNHEY, CDR2 SMNVEV (reference sequence). The trim removed 5 bases at V and 4 bases at J, leaving 5 bases unmatched. CDR3 length: 13 residues. In DNA form, the CDR3 reads TGTGCCAGCAGTCCCCAGACAGGGTACGAGCAGTACTTC. Encoded protein: CASSPQTGYEQYF.

The chain combines TRBV7-9 with TRBJ2-1; D possibly corresponds to TRBD1 (6 bases). The CDR3 is 14 residues long. Between the trimmed V and J ends, which lost 5 bases and 3 bases, there was a span of 11 bases. Germline CDR1 and CDR2: SEHNR and FQNEAQ (reference sequence). The CDR3 sequence: CASSRSDSYNEQFF. CDR3 DNA: TGTGCCAGCAGCCGCTCGGACAGCTACAATGAGCAGTTCTTC.

This clone was detected only once. The chain has TRBV5-4 and TRBJ1-2, with D uncertain. CDR3 length: 13 amino acids. Deletions cut 4 bases from V and 8 bases from J, with 15 bases between. CDR1 is SGHNT, CDR2 YYREEE, per germline (reference sequence). As DNA, the CDR3 is TGTGCCAGCAGCGTCGACAAGAACTGGGGCTACACCTTC. Translated: CASSVDKNWGYTF. The full variable domain, with the rest looked up from reference TRBV5-4 and TRBJ1-2, is ETGVTQSPTHLIKTRGQQVTLRCSSQSGHNTVSWYQQALGQGPQFIFQYYREEENGRGNFPPRFSGLQFPNYSSELNVNALELDDSALYLCASSVDKNWGYTFGSGTRLTVV.

As regards this clone: One junction end disagrees with the germline gene, perhaps due to a read error. The rearrangement links TRBV7-7 to TRBJ2-3, with TRBD2 matching 11 bases. This CDR3 is built from 16 residues. Germline V gene sequence: CDR1 SSHAT, CDR2 FNYEAQ (reference sequence). The CDR3 sequence is CASSHTSGRRVDTQYF. The CDR3 DNA sequence: TGTGCTAGCAGCCACACTAGCGGGAGAAGGGTAGATACGCAGTATTTT.

The J gene is TRBJ2-7, the V gene TRBV4-1; the match to TRBD2 covers 7 bases. V lost 1 base, J lost 0 bases, and 6 bases stayed unmatched. The CDR3 is 16 amino acids. Germline assignment: CDR1 MGHRA and CDR2 YSYEKL. The CDR3 spells CASSQVASGASYEQYF. The CDR3 DNA reads TGCGCCAGCAGCCAAGTAGCTAGCGGAGCCTCCTACGAGCAGTACTTC.

V and J are TRBV7-8 and TRBJ2-3, with a possible D match to TRBD2 (6 bases). V lost 4 bases and J 0 bases, leaving 11 bases between the germline ends. CDR3 length equals 15 residues. The germline gives CDR1 SGHVS, CDR2 FQNEAQ. The CDR3 DNA is TGTGCCAGCAGCTGGACCGGGACTAGCACAGATACGCAGTATTTT. It translates to CASSWTGTSTDTQYF. Variable domain in full (rest from reference TRBV7-8 and TRBJ2-3): GAGVSQSPRYKVAKRGQDVALRCDPISGHVSLFWYQQALGQGPEFLTYFQNEAQLDKSGLPSDRFFAERPEGSVSTLKIQRTQQEDSAVYLCASSWTGTSTDTQYFGPGTRLTVL.

The chain employs TRBV7-2 and TRBJ2-7; 7 nucleotides align to TRBD2. Germline loops: CDR1 SGHTA, CDR2 FQGNSA. The CDR3 is 13 amino acids. With V trimmed by 4 bases and J by 2 bases, 2 bases remained unmatched. The CDR3 bases are TGTGCCAGCAGCTACAGCGGGACCTACGAGCAGTACTTC. Translation gives CASSYSGTYEQYF.

The gene calls are TRBV27 and TRBJ2-7; TRBD1 matches at 9 bases. This CDR3 region has 14 residues. Losses at the gene ends were 2 bases for V and 4 bases for J; bases not matched to a gene: 3. Germline assignment: CDR1 MNHEY and CDR2 SMNVEV (reference sequence). The CDR3 DNA sequence: TGTGCCAGCAGTTTAGTAGGACAGGGGTACGAGCAGTACTTC. Translating it yields CASSLVGQGYEQYF.

This chain connects TRBV4-1 to TRBJ2-1; D gene unclear. This CDR3 has 12 residues. Germline V gene data show CDR1 as MGHRA and CDR2 as YSYEKL. Trimming shortened V by 0 bases and J by 7 bases, and 4 bases separated the two germline ends. This chain's CDR3 is CASSQEPNEQFF. In nucleotides, the CDR3 is TGCGCCAGCAGCCAAGAACCGAATGAGCAGTTCTTC.

This clone was found once. The chain couples TRBV7-9 to TRBJ1-5; D gene ambiguous. The germline V and J ends were trimmed by 1 base and 3 bases, with 7 bases remaining between them. The CDR3 is 14 amino acids. CDR1 and CDR2 from the germline V gene are SEHNR and FQNEAQ (reference sequence). CDR3 bases: TGTGCCAGCAGCTTAGTCGGGCTCAATCAGCCCCAGCATTTT. Its protein product is CASSLVGLNQPQHF.

V usage is TRBV9 and J usage is TRBJ1-6, with D possibly matching TRBD1 (5 bases). The ends were cut back, 3 bases at V and 1 base at J, with 11 bases in the middle. CDR3 length: 16 residues. CDR1 is SGDLS and CDR2 is YYNGEE in the germline V gene. The CDR3 here is CASSAGAESYNSPLHF. CDR3 sequence (DNA): TGTGCCAGCAGCGCTGGGGCGGAATCCTATAATTCACCCCTCCACTTT.

V gene TRBV9 combines with J gene TRBJ2-3, with D possibly TRBD2 on 6 matching bases. The CDR3 runs 16 residues. Germline assignment: CDR1 SGDLS and CDR2 YYNGEE. V lost 1 base, J lost 0 bases, and 12 bases lay in between. The CDR3, as DNA: TGTGCCAGCAGCGTAAGTAGCGGAGGGAGCACAGATACGCAGTATTTT. This gives the protein CASSVSSGGSTDTQYF.

The V and J genes are TRBV9 and TRBJ2-7; no clear D. This CDR3 contains 14 residues. CDR1 and CDR2 (germline): SGDLS, YYNGEE. Trimming shortened V by 2 bases and J by 5 bases, and 14 bases separated the two germline ends. The CDR3 sequence is CASSVGSLGDEQYF. CDR3 in DNA: TGTGCCAGCAGCGTCGGTAGCCTTGGCGACGAGCAGTACTTC. The entire variable domain, with the rest obtained from reference TRBV9 and TRBJ2-7, is as follows: DSGVTQTPKHLITATGQRVTLRCSPRSGDLSVYWYQQSLDQGLQFLIQYYNGEERAKGNILERFSAQQFPDLHSELNLSSLELGDSALYFCASSVGSLGDEQYFGPGTRLTVT.

The J gene is TRBJ2-1, the V gene TRBV6-6, with 7 bases identical to TRBD1. CDR1 and CDR2 (germline): MNHNY, SVGAGI (reference sequence). With V trimmed by 3 bases and J by 6 bases, 11 bases remained unmatched. There are 16 residues in the CDR3. The CDR3 coding sequence is TGTGCCAGCAGTTATCAGGGGGAACATTCTCCCAATGAGCAGTTCTTC. Translated: CASSYQGEHSPNEQFF.